This entry describes one T cell receptor (beta chain). This sample is part of a study of blood T cell dynamics during melanoma immunotherapy. DNA loading was fixed at roughly 0.35 ug for all bulk PBMC samples. Assay: immunoSEQ multiplex PCR; the TCRdb copy retains only in-frame clones and omits some. The table includes some 15,000 clones, about 89% detected once. The V segment lost 5 bases and the J segment 6 bases; nucleotides outside the gene matches: 13. The CDR3 has 16 residues. The germline CDR1 and CDR2 sequences are SGHVS and FQNEAQ. As to time point: pre-treatment baseline. Patients with prior systemic cancer treatment, concomitant immunosuppressants, or other active malignancies were excluded.

The chain carries TRBV7-8 and TRBJ2-1; 7 positions match TRBD2. The source is a human donor with melanoma. The sample in question was blood, obtained from a patient treated with checkpoint blockade. The CDR3 DNA sequence: TGTGCCAGCAGCGCATACAATTGGGAGGGCCCCAATGAGCAGTTCTTC. Translation: CASSAYNWEGPNEQFF.